The present T cell receptor (beta chain) was sequenced within a study of identical twins. Findings and caveats of the study: The study found that models underestimated out-of-frame TCR alpha sharing in monozygotic twins.

Germline assignment: CDR1 SNHLY and CDR2 FYNNEI. The CDR3 spans 14 residues. V lost 4 bases and J 5 bases, leaving 14 bases between the germline ends. Template switching added a universal primer binding site, and final cDNA carried unique molecular identifiers. TCRdb redid the calling of the 5' RACE reads with MiXCR, one entry per CDR3 protein. The table lists about 890,000 distinct CDR3 sequences, more than 9% of them singletons, with around 1.6% in the top ten. Comment on this clonotype: Its target is not known.

Only healthy Caucasians were included as donors. Another study also made use of these data, one on yellow fever vaccine responses in identical twins. Turning to that study: Twins' vaccine T cell responses reportedly seemed partly convergent and partly personalized.

This TCR derives from a woman younger than 30 in good health. Material for sequencing was PBMCs. This chain connects TRBV2 to TRBJ2-5; D is unclear. Here the CDR3 reads CASSGPTNTETQYF. The CDR3 DNA follows: TGTGCCAGCAGTGGGCCAACAAACACGGAGACCCAGTACTTC.